This T cell receptor (beta chain) was profiled in a study of shared clonotypes between healthy human individuals. As for the study in general: Every donor yielded three CD4 naive, three CD4 memory, two CD8 naive and one CD8 memory plate.

Generated by immunoSEQ multiplex PCR, the TCRdb table keeps only in-frame clones and is missing some. The data hold fewer than 1.8 million clones, with approximately 98.5% observed a single time. This CDR3 region has 12 residues. Trimming cost V 2 bases and J 9 bases, with 8 bases left between them. The germline gives CDR1 MDHEN, CDR2 SYDVKM. The origin of this receptor is a young man in good health. Specimen: naive CD4+ T cells sorted from blood. Subset of the sample: CD45RA+ positively selected. This chain joins TRBV28 and TRBJ1-5, with D unclear. The CDR3 bases are TGTGCCAGCAGTTTAGTTATGGGGCCCCAGCATTTT. As protein: CASSLVMGPQHF.